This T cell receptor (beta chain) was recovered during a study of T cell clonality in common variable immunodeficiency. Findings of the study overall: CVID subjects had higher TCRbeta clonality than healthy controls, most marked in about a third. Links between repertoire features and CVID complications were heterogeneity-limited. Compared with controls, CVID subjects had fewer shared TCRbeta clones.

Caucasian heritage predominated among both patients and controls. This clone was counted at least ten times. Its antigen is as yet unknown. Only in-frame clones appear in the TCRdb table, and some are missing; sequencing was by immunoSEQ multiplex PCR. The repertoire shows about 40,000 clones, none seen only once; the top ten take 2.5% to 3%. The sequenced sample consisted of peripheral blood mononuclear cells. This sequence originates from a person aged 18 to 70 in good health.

The CDR3 DNA, read in part, is TGTGCCAGCAGCCTACTACAGGGATCCGAG. Residues: CASSLLQGSE. The CDR3 reads in full as CASSLLQGSEQYF. The J gene is TRBJ2-7, the V gene TRBV7-8, with TRBD1 as a possible D gene (6 bases). The read ends 3 residues before the CDR3 terminus; that terminus is restored from the germline J gene. V lost 5 bases, J lost 6 bases, and 14 bases lay in between. Germline V CDR1 and CDR2: SGHVS, FQNEAQ. The CDR3 contains 13 residues.